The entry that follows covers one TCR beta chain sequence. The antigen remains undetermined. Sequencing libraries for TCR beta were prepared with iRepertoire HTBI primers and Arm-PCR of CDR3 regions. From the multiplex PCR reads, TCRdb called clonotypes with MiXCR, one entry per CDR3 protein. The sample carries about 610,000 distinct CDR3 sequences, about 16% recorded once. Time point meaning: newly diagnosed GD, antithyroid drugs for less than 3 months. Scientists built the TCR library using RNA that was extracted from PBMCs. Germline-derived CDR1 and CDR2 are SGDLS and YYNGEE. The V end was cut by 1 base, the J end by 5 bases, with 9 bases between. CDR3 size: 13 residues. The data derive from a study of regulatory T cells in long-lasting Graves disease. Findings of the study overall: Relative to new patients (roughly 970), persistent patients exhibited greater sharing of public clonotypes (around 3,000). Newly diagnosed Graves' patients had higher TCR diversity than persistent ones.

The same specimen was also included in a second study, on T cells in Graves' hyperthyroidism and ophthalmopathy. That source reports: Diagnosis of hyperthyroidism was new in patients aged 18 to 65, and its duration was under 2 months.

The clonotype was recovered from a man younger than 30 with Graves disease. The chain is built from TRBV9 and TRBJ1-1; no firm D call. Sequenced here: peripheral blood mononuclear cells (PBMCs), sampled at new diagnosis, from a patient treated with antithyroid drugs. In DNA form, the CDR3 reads TGTGCCAGCAGCGTATCGACTGTGACTGAAGCTTTCTTT. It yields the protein CASSVSTVTEAFF. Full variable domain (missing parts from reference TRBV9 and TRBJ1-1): DSGVTQTPKHLITATGQRVTLRCSPRSGDLSVYWYQQSLDQGLQFLIQYYNGEERAKGNILERFSAQQFPDLHSELNLSSLELGDSALYFCASSVSTVTEAFFGQGTRLTVV.